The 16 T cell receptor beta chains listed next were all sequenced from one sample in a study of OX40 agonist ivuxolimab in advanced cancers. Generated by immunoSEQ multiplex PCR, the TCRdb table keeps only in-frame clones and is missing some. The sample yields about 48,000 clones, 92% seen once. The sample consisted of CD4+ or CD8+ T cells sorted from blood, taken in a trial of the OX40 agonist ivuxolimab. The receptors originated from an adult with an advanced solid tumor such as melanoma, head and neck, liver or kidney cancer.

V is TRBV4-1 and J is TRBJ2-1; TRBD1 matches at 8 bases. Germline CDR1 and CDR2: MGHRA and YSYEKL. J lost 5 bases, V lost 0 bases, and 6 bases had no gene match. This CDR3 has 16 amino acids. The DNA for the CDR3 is TGCGCCAGCAGCCAAGATCCCCAGGGGGCGAACAATGAGCAGTTCTTC. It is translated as CASSQDPQGANNEQFF.

The CDR3 DNA reads TGCGCCAGCAGCCAAGAAGGGGACTGGGCTTACAATGAGCAGTTCTTC. Translated: CASSQEGDWAYNEQFF. V usage is TRBV4-1 and J usage is TRBJ2-1, with D perhaps TRBD2 (6 bases). The ends were cut back, 0 bases at V and 4 bases at J, with 13 bases in the middle. The CDR3 has 16 amino acids. CDR1 MGHRA and CDR2 YSYEKL come from the germline V gene.

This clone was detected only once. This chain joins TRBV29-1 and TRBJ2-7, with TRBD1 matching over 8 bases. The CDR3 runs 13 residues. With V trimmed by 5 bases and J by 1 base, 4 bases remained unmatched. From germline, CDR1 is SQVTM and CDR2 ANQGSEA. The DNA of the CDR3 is TGCAGCGTTCGGACAGGGAATTCCTACGAGCAGTACTTC. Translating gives CSVRTGNSYEQYF.

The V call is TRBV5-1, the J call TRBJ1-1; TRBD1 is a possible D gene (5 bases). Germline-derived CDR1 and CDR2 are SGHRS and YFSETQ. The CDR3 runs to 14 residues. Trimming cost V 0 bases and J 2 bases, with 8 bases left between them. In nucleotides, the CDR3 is TGCGCCAGCAGCTTGGACCAGGGTAACACTGAAGCTTTCTTT. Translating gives CASSLDQGNTEAFF.

The CDR3 protein is CASSPRTGKGTEAFF. The CDR3 DNA follows: TGTGCCAGCAGTCCGCGGACAGGGAAGGGCACTGAAGCTTTCTTT. The chain joins TRBV6-5 to TRBJ1-1, with TRBD1 identical over 8 bases. The CDR3 loop spans 15 amino acids. V lost 5 bases to trimming and J lost 4 bases; unmatched junction nucleotides: 9. CDR1 and CDR2 (germline): MNHEY, SVGAGI.

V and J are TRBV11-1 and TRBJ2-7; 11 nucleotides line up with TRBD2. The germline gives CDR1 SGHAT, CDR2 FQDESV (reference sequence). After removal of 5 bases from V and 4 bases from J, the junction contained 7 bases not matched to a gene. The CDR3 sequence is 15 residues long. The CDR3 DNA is TGTGCCAGCAGCACTACTAGCGGGGGCCGATACGAGCAGTACTTC. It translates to CASSTTSGGRYEQYF.

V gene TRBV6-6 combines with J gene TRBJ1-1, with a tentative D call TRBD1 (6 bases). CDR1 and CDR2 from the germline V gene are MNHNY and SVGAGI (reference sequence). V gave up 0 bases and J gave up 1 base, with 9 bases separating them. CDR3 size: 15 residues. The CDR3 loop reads CASSYSRGQNTEAFF. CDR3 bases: TGTGCCAGCAGTTACTCGAGGGGACAGAACACTGAAGCTTTCTTT.

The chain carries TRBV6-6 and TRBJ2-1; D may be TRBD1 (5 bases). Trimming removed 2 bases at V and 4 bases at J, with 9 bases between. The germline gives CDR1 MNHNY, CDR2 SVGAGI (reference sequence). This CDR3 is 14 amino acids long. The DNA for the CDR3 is TGTGCCAGCAGTTACGAAGGGGCGTACAATGAGCAGTTCTTC. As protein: CASSYEGAYNEQFF.

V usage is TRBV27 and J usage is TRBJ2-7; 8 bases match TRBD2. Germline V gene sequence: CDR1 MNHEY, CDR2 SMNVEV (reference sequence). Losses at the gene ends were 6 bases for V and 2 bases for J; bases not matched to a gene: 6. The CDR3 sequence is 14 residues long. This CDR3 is CASSPGGGTYEQYV. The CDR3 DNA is TGTGCCAGCAGCCCCGGGGGGGGGACCTACGAGCAGTACGTC.

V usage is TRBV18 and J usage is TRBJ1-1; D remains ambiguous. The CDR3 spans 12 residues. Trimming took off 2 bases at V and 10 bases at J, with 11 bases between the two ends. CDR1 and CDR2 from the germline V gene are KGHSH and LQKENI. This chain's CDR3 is CASSPGPVGAFF. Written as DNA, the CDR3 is TGTGCCAGCTCACCAGGGCCGGTCGGAGCTTTCTTT.

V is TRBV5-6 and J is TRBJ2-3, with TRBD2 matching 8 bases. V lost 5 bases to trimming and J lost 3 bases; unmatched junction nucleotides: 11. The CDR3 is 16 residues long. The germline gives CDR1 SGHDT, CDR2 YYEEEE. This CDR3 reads CASSPERGLRTDTQYF. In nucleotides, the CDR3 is TGTGCCAGCAGTCCGGAGCGGGGGCTGCGAACAGATACGCAGTATTTT.

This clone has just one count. The CDR3 bases are TGTGCCACCATTCCCACCCGAGGAGGGACCTACGAGCAGTACTTC. This gives the protein CATIPTRGGTYEQYF. The V gene is TRBV6-1, the J gene TRBJ2-7, with D perhaps TRBD2 (6 bases). V gave up 10 bases and J gave up 2 bases, with 21 bases separating them. In germline, CDR1 is MNHNS, CDR2 SASEGT. CDR3 size: 15 residues.

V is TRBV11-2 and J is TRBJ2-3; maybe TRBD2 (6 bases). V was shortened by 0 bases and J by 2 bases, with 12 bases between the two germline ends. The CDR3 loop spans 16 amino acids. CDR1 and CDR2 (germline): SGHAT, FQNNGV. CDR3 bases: TGTGCCAGCAGCTTAGACGGGGGAGGTGCCACAGATACGCAGTATTTT. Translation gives CASSLDGGGATDTQYF.

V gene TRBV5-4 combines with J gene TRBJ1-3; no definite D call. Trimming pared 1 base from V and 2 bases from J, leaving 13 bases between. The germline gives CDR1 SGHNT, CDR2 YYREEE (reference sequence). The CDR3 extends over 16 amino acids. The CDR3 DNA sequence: TGTGCCAGCAGCTTGTTGGGGTCTGGGACTGGAAACACCATATATTTT. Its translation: CASSLLGSGTGNTIYF.

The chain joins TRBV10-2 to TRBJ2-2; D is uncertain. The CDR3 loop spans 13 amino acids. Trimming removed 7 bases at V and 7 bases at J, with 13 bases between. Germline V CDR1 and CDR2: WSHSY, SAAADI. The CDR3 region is CASMIGFGGELFF. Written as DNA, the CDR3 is TGCGCCAGCATGATAGGGTTCGGCGGGGAGCTGTTTTTT.

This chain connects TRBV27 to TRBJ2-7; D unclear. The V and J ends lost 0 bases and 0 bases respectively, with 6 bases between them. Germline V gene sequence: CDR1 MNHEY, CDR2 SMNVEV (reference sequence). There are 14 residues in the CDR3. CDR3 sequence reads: CASSLSPNSYEQYV. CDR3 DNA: TGTGCCAGCAGTTTATCCCCGAACTCCTACGAGCAGTACGTC.